The 29 T cell receptor beta chains presented below share a single source sample, sequenced in a study of blood T cells in healthy people across ages. Combining a sample-barcoded 5' primer with a J-beta primer mix, a second PCR ran for about 6 to 12 cycles. From the 5' RACE reads, TCRdb called clonotypes with MiXCR, one entry per CDR3 protein. The table includes about 1.5 million distinct CDR3 sequences, roughly 40% detected once. The material sequenced was blood. The receptors derive from a young woman in good health.

This rearrangement joins TRBV3-1 to TRBJ2-5; D is ambiguous. V gave up 5 bases and J gave up 2 bases, with 15 bases separating them. Germline CDR1 reads LGHDT; CDR2 reads YNNKEL (reference sequence). This CDR3 has 15 residues. The CDR3 is CASSTAGRLQETQYF. DNA for the CDR3: TGTGCCAGCAGCACTGCAGGACGGTTACAAGAGACCCAGTACTTC.

This clonotype has only a few counts. V and J are TRBV3-1 and TRBJ2-1, with 10 positions matching TRBD1. CDR3 length: 13 residues. Germline V gene lookup returns CDR1 LGHDT and CDR2 YNNKEL (reference sequence). The J segment lost 6 bases and the V segment lost 8 bases, leaving 4 bases of the junction unmatched. CDR3 sequence (DNA): TGTGCCAGCCGACAGGGGGCTACCAATGAGCAGTTCTTC. Its translation: CASRQGATNEQFF.

The chain uses TRBV14 and TRBJ2-2, with D unresolved. Germline lookup yields CDR1 SGHDN and CDR2 FVKESK. V lost 0 bases and J lost 2, with 7 bases in between. This CDR3 has 15 residues. The CDR3 sequence is CASSQDLGNTGELFF. The CDR3 region has the DNA TGTGCCAGCAGCCAAGATCTCGGAAACACCGGGGAGCTGTTTTTT. Supplemented by reference TRBV14 and TRBJ2-2, the full variable domain reads EAGVTQFPSHSVIEKGQTVTLRCDPISGHDNLYWYRRVMGKEIKFLLHFVKESKQDESGMPNNRFLAERTGGTYSTLKVQPAELEDSGVYFCASSQDLGNTGELFFGEGSRLTVL.

The rearrangement uses TRBV29-1 and TRBJ2-3; weak D call: TRBD1 (5 bases). The CDR3 has 13 amino acids. Trimming stripped 8 bases from V and 5 bases from J, with 17 bases between. Germline V gives CDR1 SQVTM, CDR2 ANQGSEA. The CDR3 loop is CSHDSRVIDTQYF. Written as DNA, the CDR3 is TGCAGCCACGACTCCAGGGTCATAGATACGCAGTATTTT.

V gene TRBV2 combines with J gene TRBJ1-6, with a tentative D call TRBD1 (5 bases). The CDR3 runs to 15 residues. The V end lost 7 bases, the J end lost 4 bases, and 14 bases lay between the germline ends. Germline CDR1 and CDR2: SNHLY and FYNNEI. The DNA of the CDR3 is TGTGCCAGCAAGGCAGAGGGGACGTATAATTCACCCCTCCACTTT. Translation gives CASKAEGTYNSPLHF.

J is TRBJ1-1 and V is TRBV7-9, with D uncertain. The CDR3 runs to 15 residues. CDR1 is SEHNR and CDR2 is FQNEAQ in the germline V gene (reference sequence). Trimming removed 1 base from V and 0 bases from J, with 9 bases in between. The CDR3 bases are TGTGCCAGCAGCTTAGGAGATCACTTGAACACTGAAGCTTTCTTT. Translated: CASSLGDHLNTEAFF.

This rearrangement joins TRBV12-3 or TRBV12-4 to TRBJ2-3, with D perhaps matching TRBD1 or TRBD2 (5 bases each). The V end lost 6 bases, the J end lost 6 bases, and 10 bases lay between the germline ends. The CDR3 loop spans 12 amino acids. CDR3 DNA sequence: TGTGCCAGCAGCGGGACGGCGGATACGCAGTATTTT. It codes for CASSGTADTQYF.

The V gene is TRBV7-9, the J gene TRBJ2-7; D is ambiguous. CDR3 length: 14 amino acids. Germline V gene sequence: CDR1 SEHNR, CDR2 FQNEAQ (reference sequence). The V and J ends lost 3 bases and 12 bases respectively, with 21 bases between them. The CDR3 loop is CASSFQSGQETRYF. The CDR3 bases are TGTGCCAGCAGCTTCCAATCAGGTCAAGAGACCCGGTACTTC.

CDR3 sequence (DNA): TGTGCCAGCAGTCCCCTGCCCGGGGCCTCCTACGAGCAGTACTTC. Its protein product is CASSPLPGASYEQYF. The chain is built from TRBV28 and TRBJ2-7; D assignment may be TRBD1 or TRBD2 (5 bases each). V was pared by 5 bases and J by 0 bases, with 14 bases between. The CDR3 has 15 residues. Germline V gene data show CDR1 as MDHEN and CDR2 as SYDVKM.

The rearrangement links TRBV6-1 to TRBJ2-1; possibly TRBD2 for D (7 bases). Germline V gene sequence: CDR1 MNHNS, CDR2 SASEGT. This CDR3 has 15 residues. Trimming took 6 bases from V and 6 from J, leaving 18 bases between them. CDR3 bases: TGTGCCAGCAGAGCGGGACATTCCGGGTTCAATGAGCAGTTCTTC. Translation: CASRAGHSGFNEQFF.

This clonotype was counted at least ten times. The gene calls are TRBV20-1 and TRBJ2-7; D might be TRBD1 (5 bases). The V gene lost 6 bases and the J gene lost 3 bases, with 9 bases spanning the gap. Germline values: CDR1 DFQATT, CDR2 SNEGSKA (reference sequence). This CDR3 comprises 11 residues. CDR3 sequence reads: CSAPTGYEQYF. In DNA, the CDR3 is TGCAGTGCGCCTACAGGCTACGAGCAGTACTTC.

Only a few counts were recorded for this clonotype. This chain connects TRBV3-1 to TRBJ2-5; D possibly matches TRBD1 or TRBD2 (6 bases each). CDR3 size: 18 residues. Deletions cut 4 bases from V and 4 bases from J, with 25 bases between. The germline CDR1 and CDR2 sequences are LGHDT and YNNKEL (reference sequence). The CDR3 nucleotides read TGTGCCAGCAGCCGTTGGGGGGCGATCTCATCGAAAGGAGAGACCCAGTACTTC. This gives the protein CASSRWGAISSKGETQYF.

This chain links TRBV6-1 with TRBJ2-5, with D uncertain. Germline values: CDR1 MNHNS, CDR2 SASEGT. The CDR3 runs to 13 residues. Trimming stripped 2 bases from V and 2 bases from J, with 6 bases between. The CDR3 reads CASSEQTQETQYF. The DNA for the CDR3 is TGTGCCAGCAGTGAACAGACACAAGAGACCCAGTACTTC.

The sample holds a few counts of this clonotype. This chain joins TRBV2 and TRBJ2-7, with 9 nucleotides matching TRBD1. The V segment lost 6 bases and the J segment 0 bases; nucleotides outside the gene matches: 3. In germline, CDR1 is SNHLY, CDR2 FYNNEI. The CDR3 extends over 14 amino acids. This CDR3 reads CASRPTGGSYEQYF. The CDR3 nucleotides read TGTGCCAGCAGACCGACAGGGGGCTCCTACGAGCAGTACTTC.

This clonotype was observed a single time. This rearrangement joins TRBV15 to TRBJ2-2; D perhaps matches TRBD1 (5 bases). Trimming left V 3 bases short and J 0 bases short, with 14 bases between. CDR3 length: 17 residues. The germline gives CDR1 LNHNV, CDR2 YYDKDF (reference sequence). CDR3 sequence reads: CATSSAAGPPNTGELFF. CDR3 nucleotide sequence: TGTGCCACCAGCAGTGCAGCAGGGCCTCCGAACACCGGGGAGCTGTTTTTT.

This clonotype was counted a few times. The chain links TRBV2 to TRBJ2-5; D may be TRBD1 (5 bases). CDR1 and CDR2 from the germline V gene are SNHLY and FYNNEI. The CDR3 is made up of 15 amino acids. V lost 5 bases and J lost 5, with 18 bases in between. CDR3 amino acids: CASSLSGATDETQYF. The CDR3 nucleotides read TGTGCCAGCAGTCTATCTGGGGCAACGGACGAGACCCAGTACTTC.

The chain uses TRBV15 and TRBJ1-5, with 10 bases lining up with TRBD1. The germline V gene has CDR1 LNHNV and CDR2 YYDKDF (reference sequence). Trimming removed 5 bases from V and 3 bases from J; junction bases left unmatched: 4. The length of the CDR3 is 15 residues. CDR3 loop: CATSPDRGLNQPQHF. Here the CDR3 DNA reads TGTGCCACCAGCCCTGACAGGGGGCTCAATCAGCCCCAGCATTTT.

This clonotype was picked up a small number of times. This rearrangement joins TRBV2 to TRBJ2-7; 8 nucleotides agree with TRBD1. Unmatched junction bases numbered 12, after V lost 6 bases and J lost 5 bases. The CDR3 is made up of 15 amino acids. The germline gives CDR1 SNHLY, CDR2 FYNNEI. CDR3 region: CASRSSRGLEHEQYF. CDR3 DNA sequence: TGTGCCAGCAGAAGTAGCAGGGGGCTAGAACACGAGCAGTACTTC.

V gene TRBV12-3 or TRBV12-4 combines with J gene TRBJ2-7; TRBD1 matches 8 bases. Gene TRBJ2-5 matches the end of the DNA better, so the J call may be wrong. CDR3 length: 17 amino acids. For the CDR3, the DNA is TGTGCCAGCAGTTCGGCAGGGACAGGCAGGGTGGGCGAGACCCAGTACTTC. Translation gives CASSSAGTGRVGETQYF.

This clonotype came up once. A read error may account for a junction end that differs from germline. The chain combines TRBV12-3 or TRBV12-4 with TRBJ2-3; no reliable D call. This CDR3 has 12 residues. The CDR3 sequence: CASRLGSDAQYF. The CDR3 coding sequence is TGTGCCAGCAGGCTAGGATCAGATGCGCAGTATTTT.

The CDR3 is CAWSSSYEQYF. For the CDR3, the DNA is TGTGCCTGGTCTAGCTCCTACGAGCAGTACTTC. V usage is TRBV30 and J usage is TRBJ2-7; D gene uncertain. Trimming took off 5 bases at V and 0 bases at J, with 5 bases between the two ends. The CDR3 has 11 amino acids. The germline gives CDR1 GTSNPN, CDR2 SVGIG (reference sequence). Filled out from reference TRBV30 and TRBJ2-7, the complete variable domain reads SQTIHQWPATLVQPVGSPLSLECTVEGTSNPNLYWYRQAAGRGLQLLFYSVGIGQISSEVPQNLSASRPQDRQFILSSKKLLLSDSGFYLCAWSSSYEQYFGPGTRLTVT.

This chain connects TRBV29-1 to TRBJ1-1; TRBD1 might be the D (6 bases). The germline CDR1 and CDR2 sequences are SQVTM and ANQGSEA. The CDR3 consists of 13 residues. Trimming pared 6 bases from V and 0 bases from J, leaving 11 bases between. The CDR3 protein is CSVLGQLNTEAFF. CDR3 DNA sequence: TGCAGCGTGCTCGGACAGCTGAACACTGAAGCTTTCTTT.

The chain employs TRBV20-1 and TRBJ1-5, with D maybe TRBD1 (5 bases). Trimming shortened V by 0 bases and J by 2 bases, and 20 bases separated the two germline ends. In germline, CDR1 is DFQATT, CDR2 SNEGSKA (reference sequence). CDR3 length: 18 amino acids. The CDR3 bases are TGCAGTGCTAGAGATCAGGGTCTTATGGGCCGTGGCAATCAGCCCCAGCATTTT. It codes for CSARDQGLMGRGNQPQHF.

A remark on this clonotype: Mismatch with germline at one junction end may stem from a read error. CDR3 nucleotides: TGTGCCAGCAGCCTCGGGACTAGCGGTGAGCGGTTCTTC. It specifies CASSLGTSGERFF. This rearrangement joins TRBV7-9 to TRBJ2-1, with TRBD2 matching over 11 bases. Per the germline V gene, CDR1 is SEHNR and CDR2 is FQNEAQ (reference sequence). The CDR3 is made up of 13 amino acids.

The rearrangement links TRBV2 to TRBJ2-4; D gene unclear. Germline CDR1 is SNHLY and CDR2 is FYNNEI. The germline V and J ends were trimmed by 3 bases and 13 bases, with 16 bases remaining between them. CDR3 length: 13 amino acids. This chain's CDR3 is CASSDVKGYEQYF. The CDR3, as DNA: TGTGCCAGCAGTGATGTTAAGGGTTATGAGCAGTACTTC.

Only a few counts were recorded for this clonotype. The rearrangement links TRBV7-2 to TRBJ1-5; no firm D call. V was trimmed by 5 bases and J by 3 bases, leaving 14 bases between them. Germline assignment: CDR1 SGHTA and CDR2 FQGNSA. The CDR3 length is 15 residues. The chain's CDR3 is CASSLRSGDNQPQHF. For the CDR3, the DNA is TGTGCCAGCAGCCTACGAAGCGGGGACAATCAGCCCCAGCATTTT. Drawing the rest from reference TRBV7-2 and TRBJ1-5, the complete variable domain is GAGVSQSPSNKVTEKGKDVELRCDPISGHTALYWYRQSLGQGLEFLIYFQGNSAPDKSGLPSDRFSAERTGGSVSTLTIQRTQQEDSAVYLCASSLRSGDNQPQHFGDGTRLSIL.

The chain joins TRBV5-1 to TRBJ2-7; D is perhaps TRBD1 or TRBD2 (5 bases each). The DNA end is more similar to TRBJ2-5, so the J call may be wrong. Germline V gene data show CDR1 as SGHRS and CDR2 as YFSETQ. The CDR3 has 16 residues. Here the CDR3 DNA reads TGCGCCAGCAGCTCTGCTCCCGGGACCGGGCGCGAGACCCAGTACTTC. It is translated as CASSSAPGTGRETQYF.

V gene TRBV9 combines with J gene TRBJ2-3, with D unresolved. The germline CDR1 and CDR2 sequences are SGDLS and YYNGEE. The CDR3 has 14 amino acids. The V end lost 0 bases, the J end lost 8 bases, and 13 bases lay between the germline ends. CDR3 sequence reads: CASSVEVIPLTQYF. Written as DNA, the CDR3 is TGTGCCAGCAGCGTAGAGGTGATCCCGCTTACGCAGTATTTT.

The chain recombines TRBV7-9 with TRBJ2-3; 8 bases line up with TRBD2. CDR3 length equals 14 residues. Unmatched junction bases numbered 8, after V lost 3 bases and J lost 9 bases. Germline CDR1 reads SEHNR; CDR2 reads FQNEAQ (reference sequence). In DNA, the CDR3 is TGTGCCAGCAGCTTTTGGCGGGAGGACCCAACGCAGTATTTT. Amino acid sequence: CASSFWREDPTQYF.